This T cell receptor beta chain was documented in a study of metastatic and nonmetastatic thyroid tumors. This clone was seen many times. Patients underwent thyroid surgery, and none had received any treatment before it. TCRdb reanalyzed the PCR reads via MiXCR. Found here are over 20,000 clones, 12% of them singletons; the top ten hold 5.5% to 8%. The CDR3 runs 13 residues. Deletions cut 4 bases from V and 4 bases from J, with 10 bases between. Germline lookup yields CDR1 LNHDA and CDR2 SQIVND (reference sequence). Sequenced sample: blood. This chain uses TRBV19 with TRBJ1-1; TRBD1 might be the D (5 bases). This clonotype was obtained from a male donor with papillary thyroid cancer or a benign thyroid nodule (not recorded which). Some clones in this sample may be carry-over from other donors' samples. The DNA for the CDR3 is TGTGCCAGTAGTACCGACAGCTCCACTGAAGCTTTCTTT. This sequence encodes CASSTDSSTEAFF.